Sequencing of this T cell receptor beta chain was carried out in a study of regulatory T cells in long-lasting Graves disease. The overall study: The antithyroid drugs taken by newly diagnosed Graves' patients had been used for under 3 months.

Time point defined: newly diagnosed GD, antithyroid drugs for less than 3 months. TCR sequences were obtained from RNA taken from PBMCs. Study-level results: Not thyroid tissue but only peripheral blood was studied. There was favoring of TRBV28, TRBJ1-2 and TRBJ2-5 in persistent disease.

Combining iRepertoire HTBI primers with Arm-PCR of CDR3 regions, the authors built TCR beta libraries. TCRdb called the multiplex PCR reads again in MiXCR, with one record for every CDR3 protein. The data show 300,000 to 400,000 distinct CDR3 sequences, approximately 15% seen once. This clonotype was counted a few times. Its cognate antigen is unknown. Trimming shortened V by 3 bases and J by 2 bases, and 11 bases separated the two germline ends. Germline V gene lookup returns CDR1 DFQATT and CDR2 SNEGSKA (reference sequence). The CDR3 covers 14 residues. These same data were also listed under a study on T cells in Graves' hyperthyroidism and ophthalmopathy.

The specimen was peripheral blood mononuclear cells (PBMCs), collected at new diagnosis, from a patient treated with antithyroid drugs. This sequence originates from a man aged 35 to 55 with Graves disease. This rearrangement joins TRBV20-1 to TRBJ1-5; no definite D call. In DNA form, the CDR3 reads TGCAGTGCTAGTGGAGGGTTCGGCAATCAGCCCCAGCATTTT. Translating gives CSASGGFGNQPQHF.